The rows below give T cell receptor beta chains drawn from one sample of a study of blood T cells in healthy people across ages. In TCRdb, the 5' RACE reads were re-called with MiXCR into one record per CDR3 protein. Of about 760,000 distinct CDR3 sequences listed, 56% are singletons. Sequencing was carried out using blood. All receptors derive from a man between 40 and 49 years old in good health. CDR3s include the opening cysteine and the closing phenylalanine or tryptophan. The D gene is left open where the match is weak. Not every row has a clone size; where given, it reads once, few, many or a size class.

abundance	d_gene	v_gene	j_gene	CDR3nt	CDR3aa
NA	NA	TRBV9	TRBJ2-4	TGTGCCAGCAGCGTTGCGGCGGCAACGGGGGCCAAAAACATTCAGTACTTC	CASSVAAATGAKNIQYF
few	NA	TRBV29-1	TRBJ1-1	TGCAGCGCCTTTTGGGCAGGGGTTAAGGTGGCTTTCTTT	CSAFWAGVKVAFF
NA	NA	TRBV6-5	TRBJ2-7	TGTGCCAGCAGTTACCTCGGGACTCCCCCATACTACGAGCAGTACTTC	CASSYLGTPPYYEQYF
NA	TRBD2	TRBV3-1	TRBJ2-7	TGTGCCAGCAGCCGCAAGCGGGAGTTGGCCTACGAGCAGTACTTC	CASSRKRELAYEQYF
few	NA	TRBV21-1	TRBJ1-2	TGTGCCAGCAGCAAAGTAAACGGCAGGGCTAACTATGGCTACACCTTC	CASSKVNGRANYGYTF
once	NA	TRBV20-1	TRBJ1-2	TGCAGTGCTAGAACGGACAGTCTAGACTATGGCTACACCTTC	CSARTDSLDYGYTF
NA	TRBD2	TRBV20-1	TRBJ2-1	TGCAGTGCCAGAGATGGCCTAGCGGGAGTTTACGAGCAGTTCTTC	CSARDGLAGVYEQFF
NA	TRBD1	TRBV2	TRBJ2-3	TGTGCCAGCAGACCGGGACAGGCCCAGATCACAGATACGCAGTATTTT	CASRPGQAQITDTQYF
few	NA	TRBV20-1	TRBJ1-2	TGCAGTGCTAGTATCACAAACTATGGCTACACCTTC	CSASITNYGYTF
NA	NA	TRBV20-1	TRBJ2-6	TGCAGTGCTCCAGGGGTTCGGACCAACGTCCTGACTTTC	CSAPGVRTNVLTF
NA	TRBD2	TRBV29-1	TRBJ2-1	TGCAGCGTTGGAACCCTAGCGGGAGGGCCGAGGGAGCAGTTCTTC	CSVGTLAGGPREQFF
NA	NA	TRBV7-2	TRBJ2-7	TGTGCCAGCAGCTTGGCCGGGACACTACCTGCGTATGAGCAGTACTTC	CASSLAGTLPAYEQYF
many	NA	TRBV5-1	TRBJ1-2	TGTGCCAGCAGCTTAGAGGGGGGCTATGGCTACACCTTC	CASSLEGGYGYTF
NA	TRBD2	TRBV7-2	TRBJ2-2	TGTGCCAGCAGCTTATCCCTCGGACTAGCGGGGATCACCGGGGAGCTGTTTTTT	CASSLSLGLAGITGELFF
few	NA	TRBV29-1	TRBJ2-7	TGCAGCGTTGTGGGGGATACGAAGTCCTACGAGCAGTACTTC	CSVVGDTKSYEQYF
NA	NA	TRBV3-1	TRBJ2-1	TGTGCCAGCAGCCAATTCATACCGGCGAATGAGCAGTTCTTC	CASSQFIPANEQFF
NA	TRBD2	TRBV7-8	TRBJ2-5	TGTGCCAGCAGCTTAGAGGTTAGCGGGAGTTTTATCAATGAGCAGTACTTC	CASSLEVSGSFINEQYF
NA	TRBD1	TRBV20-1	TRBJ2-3	TGCAGTGCTAGAGATATCTCCCGGCCAGGGGGACCCACAGATACGCAGTATTTT	CSARDISRPGGPTDTQYF
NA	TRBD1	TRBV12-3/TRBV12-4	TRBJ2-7	TGTGCCAGCAGCCCCGAACCCGGACAGGTACACTACGAGCAGTACTTC	CASSPEPGQVHYEQYF
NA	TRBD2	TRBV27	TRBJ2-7	TGTGCCAGCAGTAAGGGGACTAGCAGGTACGAGCAGTACTTC	CASSKGTSRYEQYF
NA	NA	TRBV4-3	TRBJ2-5	TGCGCCAGCAGCCAATGGGCTGTGAAAGAGACCCAGTACTTC	CASSQWAVKETQYF
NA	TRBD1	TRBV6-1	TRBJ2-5	TGTGCCAGCAGCCTAGGACAGGGGCAAGTAGGAGGCTTAGAGACCCAGTACTTC	CASSLGQGQVGGLETQYF
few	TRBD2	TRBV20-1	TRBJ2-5	TGCAGTGCTAGAGAATCGGGAGCGGGGGTGATGTACTTC	CSARESGAGVMYF
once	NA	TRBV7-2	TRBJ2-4	TGTGCCAGCAGCGTGGGGGTGGTCAACATTCAGTACTTC	CASSVGVVNIQYF
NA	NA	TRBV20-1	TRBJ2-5	TGCAGTGCTAGAGGGTTGGAGAAAGAGACCCAGTACTTC	CSARGLEKETQYF
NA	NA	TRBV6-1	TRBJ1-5	TGTGCCAGCATTCCCGTGGGCCTTAGCAATCAGCCCCAGCATTTT	CASIPVGLSNQPQHF
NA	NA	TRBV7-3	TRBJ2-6	TGTGCCAGCAGCTTAAACCCCCCCGTCTCTGGGGCCAACGTCCTGACTTTC	CASSLNPPVSGANVLTF
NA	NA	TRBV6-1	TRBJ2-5	TGTGCCAGCAGTGAGGATACTTACGGTTTCCAAGAGACCCAGTACTTC	CASSEDTYGFQETQYF